Below, 10 T cell receptor beta chains from the same sample are listed, as sequenced in a study of blood T cell repertoires in COVID-19. The data were produced by immunoSEQ multiplex PCR, yet TCRdb's version contains in-frame clones alone and is incomplete. The data hold about 88,000 clones, with 75% to 90% observed a single time. Sequencing was carried out using peripheral blood. The origin of the receptors is an older man with acute or convalescent COVID-19.

This sequence joins TRBV28 and TRBJ1-1, with TRBD1 as a possible D gene (6 bases). Trimming pared 7 bases from V and 1 base from J, leaving 19 bases between. This CDR3 has 16 amino acids. Germline loops: CDR1 MDHEN, CDR2 SYDVKM. The DNA for the CDR3 is TGTGCCAGCACCGTTAGGGGGGGGGCCGGGAACACTGAAGCTTTCTTT. Translating gives CASTVRGGAGNTEAFF. The whole variable domain, filled in from reference TRBV28 and TRBJ1-1, reads DVKVTQSSRYLVKRTGEKVFLECVQDMDHENMFWYRQDPGLGLRLIYFSYDVKMKEKGDIPEGYSVSREKKERFSLILESASTNQTSMYLCASTVRGGAGNTEAFFGQGTRLTVV.

The chain employs TRBV7-8 and TRBJ1-4, with a tentative D call TRBD1 (6 bases). Trimming left V 0 bases short and J 4 bases short, with 18 bases between. Germline V gene sequence: CDR1 SGHVS, CDR2 FQNEAQ. This CDR3 region has 18 residues. The CDR3 protein is CASSLAGAGQGRNEKLFF. The DNA of the CDR3 is TGTGCCAGCAGCTTAGCGGGGGCAGGGCAGGGTCGTAATGAAAAACTGTTTTTT.

V is TRBV5-1 and J is TRBJ2-1; D may be TRBD2 (6 bases). Germline CDR1 SGHRS, CDR2 YFSETQ. With 0 bases removed from V and 7 bases from J, the gap between germline ends came to 14 bases. CDR3 length: 15 amino acids. CDR3 DNA sequence: TGCGCCAGCAGCTTGGAGGGGAATAGCGGAAATGAGCAGTTCTTC. It translates to CASSLEGNSGNEQFF.

This clone showed up just a few times. DNA for the CDR3: TGCGCCAGCAGCTTCCTGGACAGGGACCGCGGCTACACCTTC. Its translation is CASSFLDRDRGYTF. The gene calls are TRBV5-1 and TRBJ1-2; 8 nucleotides align to TRBD1. This CDR3 region has 14 residues. The V gene's germline CDR1 is SGHRS and CDR2 YFSETQ. V gave up 2 bases and J gave up 8 bases; unmatched junction bases: 8.

The chain employs TRBV4-3 and TRBJ1-4; D unresolved. The V end was cut by 0 bases, the J end by 14 bases, with 16 bases between. The CDR3 extends over 14 amino acids. Germline lookup yields CDR1 LGHNA and CDR2 YSLEER. The CDR3 nucleotides read TGCGCCAGCAGCCAAGAAGCGCGGGTGGGGAAGCTGTTTTTT. Translated, it gives CASSQEARVGKLFF.

The J gene is TRBJ2-2, the V gene TRBV4-1; 10 nucleotides line up with TRBD2. Germline V CDR1 and CDR2: MGHRA, YSYEKL. The V and J ends lost 7 bases and 1 base, in that order; junction bases with no gene match: 9. This CDR3 region has 17 residues. CDR3 sequence (DNA): TGCGCCAGCACGCGGGGATCTAGCGGGGGGAACACCGGGGAGCTGTTTTTT. As protein: CASTRGSSGGNTGELFF.

The chain uses TRBV7-8 and TRBJ2-5, with 9 bases that match TRBD1. V trimming: 4 bases; J trimming: 5 bases; junction bases outside the gene matches: 8. Germline lookup yields CDR1 SGHVS and CDR2 FQNEAQ. CDR3 size: 15 residues. CDR3 DNA sequence: TGTGCCAGCAGCTCCTACAGGGGGCGCGGGGAGACCCAGTACTTC. Encoded protein: CASSSYRGRGETQYF.

A single count supports this clone. The chain links TRBV6-2 or TRBV6-3 to TRBJ2-4; a weak D match, TRBD2 (6 bases). The V gene's germline CDR1 is MNHEY and CDR2 SVGEGT. Trimming shortened V by 0 bases and J by 6 bases, and 12 bases separated the two germline ends. CDR3 length: 15 amino acids. The CDR3 is CASSYSGGNGNIQYF. The CDR3 DNA is TGTGCCAGCAGTTACTCAGGCGGGAATGGAAACATTCAGTACTTC.

The chain is built from TRBV4-1 and TRBJ2-2; D is possibly TRBD1 (5 bases). The V gene lost 4 bases and the J gene lost 0 bases, with 12 bases spanning the gap. The germline V gene has CDR1 MGHRA and CDR2 YSYEKL. The CDR3 runs 16 residues. The CDR3 region is CASSPRAEANTGELFF. CDR3 nucleotides: TGCGCCAGCAGCCCCAGGGCTGAAGCGAACACCGGGGAGCTGTTTTTT.

This clone appeared a single time. The V call is TRBV27, the J call TRBJ1-2; TRBD1 matches 7 bases. The CDR3 totals 13 residues. Germline V gene lookup returns CDR1 MNHEY and CDR2 SMNVEV (reference sequence). V trimming: 5 bases; J trimming: 8 bases; junction bases outside the gene matches: 8. CDR3 DNA sequence: TGTGCCAGCAGTGATACAGGGGTAGACGGCTACACCTTC. Its protein product is CASSDTGVDGYTF.